This TCR beta chain derives from a study of blood T cells in healthy people across ages. This clonotype has more than one count but fewer than ten. It was with a sample-barcoded 5' primer and a J-beta primer mix that a second PCR of roughly 6 to 11 cycles was run. Via MiXCR, TCRdb re-called the 5' RACE reads, giving one row per CDR3 protein. Altogether roughly 1.7 million distinct CDR3 sequences are present, almost 35% being singletons, with the ten largest covering about 11%. The TCR was taken from a woman in her twenties or thirties in good health. Sequences were obtained from blood.

The CDR3: CSARHPSGGQYNEQFF. The CDR3 DNA is TGCAGTGCTAGACATCCATCGGGGGGGCAGTACAATGAGCAGTTCTTC. The rearrangement uses TRBV20-1 and TRBJ2-1; 8 nucleotides line up with TRBD2. The CDR3 length is 16 residues. The germline gives CDR1 DFQATT, CDR2 SNEGSKA (reference sequence). With 2 bases clipped from V and 4 bases from J, the junction kept 10 bases outside the gene matches.